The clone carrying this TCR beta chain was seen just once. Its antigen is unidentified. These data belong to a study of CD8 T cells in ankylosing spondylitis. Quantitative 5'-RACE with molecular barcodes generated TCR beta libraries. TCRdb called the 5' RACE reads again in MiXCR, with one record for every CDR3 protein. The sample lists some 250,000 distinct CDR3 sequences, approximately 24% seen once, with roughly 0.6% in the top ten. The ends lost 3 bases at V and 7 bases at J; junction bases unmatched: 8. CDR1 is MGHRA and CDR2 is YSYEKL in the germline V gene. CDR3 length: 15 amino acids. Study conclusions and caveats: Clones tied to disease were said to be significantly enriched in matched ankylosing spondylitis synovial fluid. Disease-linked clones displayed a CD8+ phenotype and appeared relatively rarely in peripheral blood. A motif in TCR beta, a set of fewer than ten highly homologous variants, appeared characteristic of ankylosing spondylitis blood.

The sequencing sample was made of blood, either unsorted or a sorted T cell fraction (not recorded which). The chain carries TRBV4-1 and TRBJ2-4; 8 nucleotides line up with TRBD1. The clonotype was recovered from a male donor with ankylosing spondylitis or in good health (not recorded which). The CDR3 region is CASSHPNRGSNIQYF. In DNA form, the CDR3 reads TGCGCCAGCAGCCACCCCAACAGGGGGTCGAACATTCAGTACTTC.